The 12 T cell receptor beta chains in this list originate from one sample, sequenced in a study of OX40 agonist ivuxolimab in advanced cancers. TCRdb's copy holds only in-frame clones and misses some; the assay was immunoSEQ multiplex PCR. The sample shows tens of thousands of clones, about 88% of them seen only once. The sample consisted of CD4+ or CD8+ T cells sorted from blood, taken in a trial of the OX40 agonist ivuxolimab. Receptors originate from an adult with an advanced solid tumor such as melanoma, head and neck, liver or kidney cancer.

The chain employs TRBV5-8 and TRBJ1-2, with D uncertain. There are 13 residues in the CDR3. V dropped 1 base and J dropped 8 bases, with 12 bases sitting between them. CDR1 is SGHTS and CDR2 is YDEGEE in the germline V gene. CDR3 in DNA: TGTGCCAGCAGCTTGTCGGGGTACCTCGGCTACACCTTC. It yields the protein CASSLSGYLGYTF.

This chain connects TRBV5-6 to TRBJ1-6, with D maybe TRBD1 (6 bases). In germline, CDR1 is SGHDT, CDR2 YYEEEE. V gave up 0 bases and J gave up 9 bases, with 16 bases separating them. The CDR3 runs to 16 residues. The CDR3 DNA reads TGTGCCAGCAGCTTGGGAACAGGGAATCTATTTTCACCCCTCCACTTT. It translates to CASSLGTGNLFSPLHF.

The genes are TRBV11-3 and TRBJ1-3; D remains unclear. Trimming stripped 1 base from V and 7 bases from J, with 8 bases between. The CDR3 runs 13 residues. CDR1 and CDR2 (germline): SGHNT, YENEEA. The CDR3 DNA is TGTGCCAGCAGCTTAGCCCAATTTAACACCATATATTTT. Protein product: CASSLAQFNTIYF.

V gene TRBV5-6 combines with J gene TRBJ1-2; D is undetermined. Trimming left V 4 bases short and J 1 base short, with 11 bases between. Germline CDR1 is SGHDT and CDR2 is YYEEEE. This CDR3 contains 14 residues. The CDR3 reads CASSVPGSNYGYTF. In DNA, the CDR3 is TGTGCCAGCAGCGTGCCGGGCAGTAACTATGGCTACACCTTC. The full variable domain, in which reference TRBV5-6 and TRBJ1-2 provide the parts outside the CDR3, is DAGVTQSPTHLIKTRGQQVTLRCSPKSGHDTVSWYQQALGQGPQFIFQYYEEEERQRGNFPDRFSGHQFPNYSSELNVNALLLGDSALYLCASSVPGSNYGYTFGSGTRLTVV.

This chain links TRBV5-1 with TRBJ2-3, with 12 positions matching TRBD2. The V and J ends lost 0 bases and 2 bases, in that order; junction bases with no gene match: 7. CDR1 SGHRS and CDR2 YFSETQ come from the germline V gene. The CDR3 runs to 18 residues. CDR3 DNA sequence: TGCGCCAGCAGCTTGGTTCTAGCGGGGGGGCTCATCACAGATACGCAGTATTTT. Its protein product is CASSLVLAGGLITDTQYF. Filled out from reference TRBV5-1 and TRBJ2-3, the complete variable domain reads KAGVTQTPRYLIKTRGQQVTLSCSPISGHRSVSWYQQTPGQGLQFLFEYFSETQRNKGNFPGRFSGRQFSNSRSEMNVSTLELGDSALYLCASSLVLAGGLITDTQYFGPGTRLTVL.

This chain joins TRBV4-1 and TRBJ2-5; no definite D call. The V end lost 4 bases, the J end lost 3 bases, and 3 bases lay between the germline ends. CDR1 is MGHRA, CDR2 YSYEKL, per germline. The CDR3 has 11 residues. CDR3: CASSLEETQYF. CDR3 bases: TGCGCCAGCAGCCTAGAAGAGACCCAGTACTTC.

This chain links TRBV27 with TRBJ1-1, with 11 bases matching TRBD1. With 1 base clipped from V and 4 bases from J, the junction kept 8 bases outside the gene matches. The CDR3 loop spans 17 amino acids. Germline V lookup: CDR1 MNHEY, CDR2 SMNVEV (reference sequence). CDR3 loop: CASSLYPPGTGGTEAFF. CDR3 DNA: TGTGCCAGCAGTTTATATCCTCCCGGGACAGGGGGCACTGAAGCTTTCTTT.

This clone was seen more than once but under ten times. The CDR3 sequence: CASSAAGARGYTF. Here the CDR3 DNA reads TGTGCCAGCAGTGCGGCGGGGGCGCGAGGCTACACCTTC. The chain recombines TRBV6-4 with TRBJ1-2; TRBD1 is a possible D gene (6 bases). This CDR3 comprises 13 residues. Deletions cut 4 bases from V and 8 bases from J, with 14 bases between. Germline CDR1 is MRHNA and CDR2 is SNTAGT.

J is TRBJ2-7 and V is TRBV7-7; no clear D. There are 14 residues in the CDR3. Trimming took 3 bases from V and 1 from J, leaving 10 bases between them. The germline V gene encodes CDR1 SSHAT and CDR2 FNYEAQ (reference sequence). The CDR3 DNA reads as TGTGCCAGCAGCTTCAGCAAGGGATCCTACGAGCAGTACTTC. As protein: CASSFSKGSYEQYF.

V is TRBV6-5 and J is TRBJ1-1; 11 nucleotides line up with TRBD1. Unmatched junction bases numbered 8, after V lost 8 bases and J lost 3 bases. Germline CDR1 MNHEY, CDR2 SVGAGI. The CDR3 length is 15 residues. The CDR3 bases are TGTGCCAGCGGAGTGGACAGGGGGCGAGACACTGAAGCTTTCTTT. Translating it yields CASGVDRGRDTEAFF.

The chain uses TRBV4-2 and TRBJ2-3; TRBD2 might be the D (6 bases). CDR1 and CDR2 (germline): LGHNA, YNFKEQ. CDR3 length: 16 amino acids. V was shortened by 1 base and J by 0 bases, with 11 bases between the two germline ends. The CDR3 bases are TGTGCCAGCAGCCAAGGACCCAGCGGGAGCACAGATACGCAGTATTTT. Its translation is CASSQGPSGSTDTQYF.

This rearrangement joins TRBV4-1 to TRBJ2-5; 9 bases agree with TRBD2. The CDR3 consists of 16 residues. The V gene's germline CDR1 is MGHRA and CDR2 YSYEKL. V was clipped by 1 base and J by 3 bases; unmatched bases: 6. The DNA of the CDR3 is TGCGCCAGCAGCCAAGTGAGCGGGGGGAAAAAAGAGACCCAGTACTTC. It specifies CASSQVSGGKKETQYF.